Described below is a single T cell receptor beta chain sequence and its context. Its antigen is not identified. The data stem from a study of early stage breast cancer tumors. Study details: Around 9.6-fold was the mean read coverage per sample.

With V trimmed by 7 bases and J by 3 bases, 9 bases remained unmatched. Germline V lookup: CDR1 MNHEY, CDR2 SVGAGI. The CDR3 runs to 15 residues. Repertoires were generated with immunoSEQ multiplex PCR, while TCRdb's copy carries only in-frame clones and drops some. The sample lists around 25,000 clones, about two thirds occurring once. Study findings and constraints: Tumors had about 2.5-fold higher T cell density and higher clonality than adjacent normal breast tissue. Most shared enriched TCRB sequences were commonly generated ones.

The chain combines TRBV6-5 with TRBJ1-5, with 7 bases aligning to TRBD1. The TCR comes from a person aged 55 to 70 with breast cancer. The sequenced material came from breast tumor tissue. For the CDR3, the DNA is TGTGCCAGCAAGAACCGACAGGGCCCCAATCAGCCCCAGCATTTT. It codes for CASKNRQGPNQPQHF.